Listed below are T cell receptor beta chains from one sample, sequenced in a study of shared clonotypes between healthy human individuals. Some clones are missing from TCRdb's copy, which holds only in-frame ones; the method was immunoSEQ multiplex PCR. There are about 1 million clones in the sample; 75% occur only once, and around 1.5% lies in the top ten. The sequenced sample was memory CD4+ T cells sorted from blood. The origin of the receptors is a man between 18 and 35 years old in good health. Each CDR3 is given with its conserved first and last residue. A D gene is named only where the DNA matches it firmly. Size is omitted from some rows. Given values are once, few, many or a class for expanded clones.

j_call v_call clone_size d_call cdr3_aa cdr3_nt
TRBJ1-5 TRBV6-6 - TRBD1 CASSAGQGLGQPQHF TGTGCCAGCAGTGCGGGACAGGGTCTGGGTCAGCCCCAGCATTTT
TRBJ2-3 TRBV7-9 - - CATDSRASGTQYF TGTGCCACCGACAGCAGGGCCTCAGGTACGCAGTATTTT
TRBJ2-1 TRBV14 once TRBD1 CASSPGTVYNEQFF TGTGCCAGCAGCCCGGGGACAGTCTACAATGAGCAGTTCTTC
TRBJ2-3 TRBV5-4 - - CASSLEASRTDTQYF TGTGCCAGCAGCTTGGAGGCTAGCCGCACAGATACGCAGTATTTT
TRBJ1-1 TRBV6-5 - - CASSKLGGSAEAFF TGTGCCAGCAGTAAGCTAGGGGGGTCAGCTGAAGCTTTCTTT
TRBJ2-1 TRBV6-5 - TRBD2 CASSYSWREGNEQFF TGTGCCAGCAGTTACTCATGGCGGGAGGGGAATGAGCAGTTCTTC
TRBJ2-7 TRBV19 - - CASSITRGGNVNYEQYF TGTGCCAGTAGTATAACCCGAGGGGGGAATGTCAACTACGAGCAGTACTTC
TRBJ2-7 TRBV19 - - CASSRAFTSYEQYF TGTGCCAGTAGTAGGGCGTTCACTTCCTACGAGCAGTACTTC
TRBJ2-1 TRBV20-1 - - CSARTNVEQFF TGCAGTGCCAGGACTAACGTTGAGCAGTTCTTC
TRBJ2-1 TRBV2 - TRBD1 CAIPGTGVFSEQFF TGTGCCATCCCGGGGACAGGGGTCTTCAGTGAGCAGTTCTTC
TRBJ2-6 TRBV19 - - CASRSAGLREANVLTF TGTGCCAGTAGGAGTGCGGGGCTTAGAGAGGCCAACGTCCTGACTTTC
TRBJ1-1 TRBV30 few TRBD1 CAWSQGAEAFF TGTGCCTGGAGTCAGGGGGCTGAAGCTTTCTTT
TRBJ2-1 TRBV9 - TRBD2 CASSVGAGATTYNEQFF TGTGCCAGCAGCGTAGGGGCGGGAGCAACTACCTACAATGAGCAGTTCTTC
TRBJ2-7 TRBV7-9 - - CASSPMGVGEQYF TGTGCCAGCAGCCCAATGGGTGTTGGGGAGCAGTACTTC
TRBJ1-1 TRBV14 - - CASSQNRRTEAFF TGTGCCAGCAGCCAAAACAGACGGACTGAAGCTTTCTTT
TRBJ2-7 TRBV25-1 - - CASRGGSYEQYF TGTGCCTCGCGAGGGGGAAGTTACGAGCAGTACTTC
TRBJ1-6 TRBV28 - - CASSPASWYNSPLHF TGTGCCAGCAGTCCCGCCTCTTGGTATAATTCACCCCTCCACTTT
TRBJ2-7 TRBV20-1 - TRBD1 CSARDRDEQYF TGCAGTGCTAGGGACAGGGACGAGCAGTACTTC
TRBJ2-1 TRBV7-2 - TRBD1 CASSSEGQARQGQFF TGTGCCAGCAGCTCGGAGGGACAGGCGAGACAAGGGCAGTTCTTC
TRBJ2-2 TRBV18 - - CASSPDGGELFF TGTGCCAGCTCACCTGACGGGGGGGAGCTGTTTTTT
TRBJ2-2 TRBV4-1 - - CASSLKGGELFF TGCGCCAGCAGCCTCAAGGGGGGGGAGCTGTTTTTT
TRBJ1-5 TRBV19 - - CASQSYSNQPQHF TGTGCGTCACAGAGTTATAGCAATCAGCCCCAGCATTTT
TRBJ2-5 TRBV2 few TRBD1 CASRKETGSETQYF TGTGCCAGCAGGAAGGAGACAGGGTCAGAGACCCAGTACTTC
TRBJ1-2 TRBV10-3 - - CAISESQGSSPTYTF TGTGCCATCAGTGAGTCGCAGGGCTCGAGTCCTACCTACACCTTC
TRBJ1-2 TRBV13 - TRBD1 CASSFSWTGGPANYGYTF TGTGCCAGCAGCTTTAGCTGGACAGGGGGCCCCGCTAACTATGGCTACACCTTC
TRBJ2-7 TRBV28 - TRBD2 CASSESGGANYEQYF TGTGCCAGCAGCGAAAGCGGGGGGGCGAATTACGAGCAGTACTTC
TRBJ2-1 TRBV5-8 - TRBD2 CASSLGTSTYNEQFF TGTGCCAGCAGCTTGGGGACTAGCACCTACAATGAGCAGTTCTTC
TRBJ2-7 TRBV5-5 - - CASSTTFPQRDTYEQYF TGTGCCAGCAGCACCACCTTCCCCCAGCGAGATACCTACGAGCAGTACTTC
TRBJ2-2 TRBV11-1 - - CASSSHGRGSANTGELFF TGTGCCAGCAGCTCGCATGGCAGGGGAAGCGCGAACACCGGGGAGCTGTTTTTT
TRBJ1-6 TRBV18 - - CASSQEPYSPLHF TGTGCCAGCTCACAGGAGCCCTATTCACCCCTCCACTTT
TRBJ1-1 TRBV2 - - CASLQGMNTEAFF TGTGCCAGCCTCCAGGGAATGAACACTGAAGCTTTCTTT
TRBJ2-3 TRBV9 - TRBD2 CASSPLTSGAADTQYF TGTGCCAGCAGCCCCTTGACTAGCGGGGCCGCAGATACGCAGTATTTT
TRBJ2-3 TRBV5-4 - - CASSLDFFTDTQYF TGTGCCAGCAGCTTGGACTTCTTCACAGATACGCAGTATTTT
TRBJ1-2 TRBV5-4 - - CASSFPSRGNYGYTF TGTGCCAGCAGCTTTCCCTCCAGGGGAAACTATGGCTACACCTTC
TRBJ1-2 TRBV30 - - CAWSPSRFNYGYTF TGTGCCTGGAGCCCGTCCAGATTCAACTATGGCTACACCTTC
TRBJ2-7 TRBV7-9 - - CASSLGDIREQYF TGTGCCAGCAGCTTAGGGGACATCCGCGAGCAGTACTTC
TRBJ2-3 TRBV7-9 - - CASSSGLLSTDTQYF TGTGCCAGCAGTTCGGGACTCCTTAGCACAGATACGCAGTATTTT
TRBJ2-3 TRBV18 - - CASSPLGSSDTQYF TGTGCCAGCTCACCACTAGGGTCCTCAGATACGCAGTATTTT
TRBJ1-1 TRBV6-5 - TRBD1 CATRGQGEPEAFF TGTGCCACGAGGGGACAGGGCGAACCTGAAGCTTTCTTT
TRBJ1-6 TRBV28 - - CASSLVGSSYNSPLHF TGTGCCAGCAGTTTAGTGGGTAGCTCCTATAATTCACCCCTCCACTTT
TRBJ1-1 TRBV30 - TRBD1 CASQGETEAFF TGTGCCTCCCAGGGGGAAACTGAAGCTTTCTTT
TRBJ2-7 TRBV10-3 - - CAISESYPYEQYF TGTGCCATCAGTGAGTCGTACCCGTACGAGCAGTACTTC
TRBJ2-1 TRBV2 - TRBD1 CASRVTGAGEQFF TGTGCCAGCAGGGTGACAGGGGCGGGTGAGCAGTTCTTC
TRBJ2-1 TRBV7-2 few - CASSVSPGAYNEQFF TGTGCCAGCTCGGTATCACCAGGAGCCTACAATGAGCAGTTCTTC
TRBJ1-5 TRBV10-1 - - CASSESGNQPQHF TGCGCCAGCAGTGAGTCGGGCAATCAGCCCCAGCATTTT
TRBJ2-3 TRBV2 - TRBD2 CASSPPAAAGEDTQYF TGTGCCAGCAGTCCACCAGCGGCAGCGGGAGAAGATACGCAGTATTTT
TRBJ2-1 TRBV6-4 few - CASSDSSRGRGEQFF TGTGCCAGCAGTGACTCGAGTCGGGGCAGGGGTGAGCAGTTCTTC
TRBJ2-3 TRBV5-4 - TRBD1 CASSRTGGTNTQYF TGTGCCAGCAGCCGCACAGGGGGCACGAATACGCAGTATTTT
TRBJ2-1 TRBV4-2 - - CASSQGGDSYNEQFF TGTGCCAGCAGCCAAGGCGGGGACTCCTACAATGAGCAGTTCTTC
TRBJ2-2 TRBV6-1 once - CASSEARALTRPSGELFF TGTGCCAGCAGTGAAGCCCGCGCTTTGACGAGGCCCTCCGGGGAGCTGTTTTTT
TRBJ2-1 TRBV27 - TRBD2 CASSPRRSSGGPSYNEQFF TGTGCCAGCAGTCCCCGCCGTAGCAGCGGGGGGCCCTCCTACAATGAGCAGTTCTTC
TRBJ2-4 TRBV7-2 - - CASSLAPLLAKNIQYF TGTGCCAGCAGCTTAGCCCCGTTACTAGCCAAAAACATTCAGTACTTC
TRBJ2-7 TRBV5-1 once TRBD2 CASRTSGLSYEQYF TGCGCCAGCAGGACTAGCGGACTATCCTACGAGCAGTACTTC
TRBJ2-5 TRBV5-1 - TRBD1 CASSFSTGTETQYF TGCGCCAGCAGCTTTTCGACAGGGACGGAGACCCAGTACTTC
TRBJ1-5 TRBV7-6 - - CASSLGGLAGQPQHF TGTGCCAGCAGCTTAGGGGGGCTGGCGGGTCAGCCCCAGCATTTT
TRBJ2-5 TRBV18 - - CASSQSGTLSLVTQYF TGTGCCAGCTCACAATCCGGGACACTCTCACTAGTGACCCAGTACTTC
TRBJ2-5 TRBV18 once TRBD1 CASSPNRQGAGETQYF TGTGCCAGCTCACCAAACCGTCAGGGGGCCGGGGAGACCCAGTACTTC
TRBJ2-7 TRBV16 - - CASSQGGRDGVYEQYF TGTGCCAGCAGCCAAGGGGGCCGAGATGGTGTCTACGAGCAGTACTTC
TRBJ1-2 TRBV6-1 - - CASLFSVGGSNGYTF TGTGCCAGCCTTTTTAGTGTTGGGGGATCAAATGGCTACACCTTC